Presented here are 18 T cell receptor beta chains from one specimen sequenced in a study of technical replicates of blood from a few donors. Sequencing used immunoSEQ multiplex PCR; TCRdb keeps in-frame clones, though not all of them. This sample yields approximately 73,000 clones, of which 92% are seen a single time; roughly 0.37% belongs to the top ten. Sequenced input: T cells isolated from PBMCs. The receptors derive from a human donor in good health.

V gene TRBV20-1 combines with J gene TRBJ1-2; TRBD1 agrees at 7 bases. This CDR3 comprises 11 residues. Germline-derived CDR1 and CDR2 are DFQATT and SNEGSKA (reference sequence). J lost 1 base, V lost 7 bases, and 0 bases had no gene match. The CDR3 DNA reads TGCAGTGGGGACAGTAACTATGGCTACACCTTC. Translation gives CSGDSNYGYTF.

CDR3 bases: TGTGCCAGCAGTTACTCGGCAGGGAACACCGGGGAGCTGTTTTTT. Protein product: CASSYSAGNTGELFF. The genes are TRBV6-5 and TRBJ2-2; D unresolved. The CDR3 spans 15 residues. V was cut by 0 bases and J by 1 base, with 6 bases left in between. The germline V gene encodes CDR1 MNHEY and CDR2 SVGAGI.

The gene calls are TRBV10-3 and TRBJ2-3; tentatively, D is TRBD1 (5 bases). V gave up 0 bases and J gave up 1 base, with 5 bases separating them. The CDR3 length is 14 residues. CDR1 is ENHRY and CDR2 is SYGVKD in the germline V gene. CDR3 DNA sequence: TGTGCCATCAGTGAGTCGACAGGCACAGATACGCAGTATTTT. Protein sequence: CAISESTGTDTQYF.

The chain combines TRBV30 with TRBJ2-2; D perhaps matches TRBD1 (5 bases). This CDR3 region has 12 residues. Trimming left V 3 bases short and J 7 bases short, with 9 bases between. Germline V gene lookup returns CDR1 GTSNPN and CDR2 SVGIG (reference sequence). For the CDR3, the DNA is TGTGCCTGGAGAGGGGCTGGCGGGGAGCTGTTTTTT. Protein: CAWRGAGGELFF.

This chain links TRBV6-5 with TRBJ2-7; 8 positions match TRBD1. This CDR3 has 13 residues. Germline V lookup: CDR1 MNHEY, CDR2 SVGAGI. Unmatched junction bases numbered 7, after V lost 10 bases and J lost 2 bases. The CDR3 coding sequence is TGTGCCACAAGGGGGACAGGTCCCTACGAGCAGTACTTC. Translation: CATRGTGPYEQYF.

The rearrangement links TRBV27 to TRBJ1-1; D possibly corresponds to TRBD1 (6 bases). CDR1 is MNHEY, CDR2 SMNVEV, per germline (reference sequence). The CDR3 runs to 15 residues. V dropped 3 bases and J dropped 4 bases, with 15 bases sitting between them. CDR3 DNA: TGTGCCAGCAGTTTGGACAGTCCATGGTCCACTGAAGCTTTCTTT. It codes for CASSLDSPWSTEAFF.

The chain couples TRBV19 to TRBJ2-1; TRBD1 matches 7 bases. The length of the CDR3 is 14 residues. Germline CDR1 reads LNHDA; CDR2 reads SQIVND (reference sequence). After removal of 6 bases from V and 6 bases from J, the junction contained 8 bases not matched to a gene. CDR3 protein: CASRIRDSLNEQFF. Written as DNA, the CDR3 is TGTGCCAGTAGGATCCGGGACAGCCTCAATGAGCAGTTCTTC. The variable domain in full, completed from reference TRBV19 and TRBJ2-1, reads DGGITQSPKYLFRKEGQNVTLSCEQNLNHDAMYWYRQDPGQGLRLIYYSQIVNDFQKGDIAEGYSVSREKKESFPLTVTSAQKNPTAFYLCASRIRDSLNEQFFGPGTRLTVL.

The chain employs TRBV27 and TRBJ1-2; TRBD1 might be the D (5 bases). The germline CDR1 and CDR2 sequences are MNHEY and SMNVEV (reference sequence). The CDR3 is made up of 15 amino acids. Trimming shortened V by 4 bases and J by 2 bases, and 14 bases separated the two germline ends. The CDR3 reads CASSYSQGWNYGYTF. The CDR3 DNA is TGTGCCAGCAGTTACTCCCAGGGATGGAACTATGGCTACACCTTC.

The chain couples TRBV28 to TRBJ1-4; 9 nucleotides match TRBD1. CDR1 is MDHEN and CDR2 is SYDVKM in the germline V gene. V lost 6 bases, J lost 8 bases, and 7 bases stayed unmatched. There are 14 residues in the CDR3. The CDR3 sequence is CASRERGTGEKLFF. The DNA for the CDR3 is TGTGCCAGCAGGGAGAGGGGGACAGGGGAAAAACTGTTTTTT.

This rearrangement joins TRBV11-2 to TRBJ2-7, with a weak D call TRBD2 (6 bases). The CDR3 contains 14 residues. Trimming pared 2 bases from V and 4 bases from J, leaving 12 bases between. Per the germline V gene, CDR1 is SGHAT and CDR2 is FQNNGV. Here the CDR3 reads CASSLFTAGYEQYF. In nucleotides, the CDR3 is TGTGCCAGCAGCTTATTCACGGCGGGATACGAGCAGTACTTC.

This chain uses TRBV30 with TRBJ1-5, with D possibly TRBD1 on 5 matching bases. V was pared by 3 bases and J by 8 bases, with 20 bases between. This CDR3 is 15 amino acids long. Germline V gives CDR1 GTSNPN, CDR2 SVGIG (reference sequence). This CDR3 is CAWSISQGMSEPQHF. Written as DNA, the CDR3 is TGTGCCTGGAGCATAAGCCAGGGAATGAGTGAGCCCCAGCATTTT.

The sample holds one count of this clone. This sample also contains other DNA sequences that code for the same CDR3. The chain couples TRBV6-5 to TRBJ2-3; 7 nucleotides match TRBD1. V lost 6 bases to trimming and J lost 3 bases; unmatched junction nucleotides: 0. The germline V gene has CDR1 MNHEY and CDR2 SVGAGI. CDR3 length equals 12 residues. The CDR3 sequence is CASRTGTDTQYF. CDR3 DNA sequence: TGTGCCAGCAGGACAGGGACAGATACGCAGTATTTT.

This clone occurred once. This rearrangement joins TRBV5-1 to TRBJ2-1, with 7 bases fitting TRBD1. Germline CDR1 and CDR2: SGHRS and YFSETQ. This CDR3 is 16 amino acids long. V lost 0 bases, J lost 3 bases, and 6 bases stayed unmatched. The CDR3 loop is CASSLASTGVYNEQFF. The CDR3 DNA reads TGCGCCAGCAGCTTGGCCAGTACAGGGGTCTACAATGAGCAGTTCTTC. Variable domain in full (rest from reference TRBV5-1 and TRBJ2-1): KAGVTQTPRYLIKTRGQQVTLSCSPISGHRSVSWYQQTPGQGLQFLFEYFSETQRNKGNFPGRFSGRQFSNSRSEMNVSTLELGDSALYLCASSLASTGVYNEQFFGPGTRLTVL.

The V call is TRBV27, the J call TRBJ1-5; unclear D gene. V gave up 2 bases and J gave up 7 bases, with 9 bases separating them. CDR3 length equals 13 residues. Germline CDR1 and CDR2: MNHEY and SMNVEV (reference sequence). CDR3 region: CASSLMLRQPQHF. The CDR3 DNA follows: TGTGCCAGCAGTTTAATGCTACGGCAGCCCCAGCATTTT.

The V gene is TRBV4-1, the J gene TRBJ2-1, with a tentative D call TRBD2 (6 bases). V shed 6 bases and J shed 5 bases, with 26 bases lying between them. CDR3 length equals 18 residues. In germline, CDR1 is MGHRA, CDR2 YSYEKL. The CDR3 bases are TGCGCCAGCAGGACTAGTGTAAGGCCCGTAGGGCCAGACAATGAGCAGTTCTTC. This translates into CASRTSVRPVGPDNEQFF.

V is TRBV7-2 and J is TRBJ1-4, with D hard to call. The germline V gene encodes CDR1 SGHTA and CDR2 FQGNSA. The CDR3 totals 15 residues. Between the trimmed V and J ends, which lost 2 bases and 8 bases, there was a span of 15 bases. In DNA, the CDR3 is TGTGCCAGCAGCTTAATTTTTGGAGGGCGAGAAAAACTGTTTTTT. Its translation: CASSLIFGGREKLFF.

V is TRBV4-1 and J is TRBJ2-2, with 7 bases matching TRBD1. In germline, CDR1 is MGHRA, CDR2 YSYEKL. Trimming removed 3 bases from V and 0 bases from J; junction bases left unmatched: 4. The CDR3 contains 16 residues. In DNA, the CDR3 is TGCGCCAGCAGCCATGCCGGGACAGCGAACACCGGGGAGCTGTTTTTT. This codes for CASSHAGTANTGELFF.

The rearrangement uses TRBV10-3 and TRBJ1-1, with D perhaps TRBD1 (5 bases). V was clipped by 10 bases and J by 0 bases, with 12 bases between them. Germline V gives CDR1 ENHRY, CDR2 SYGVKD. CDR3 length equals 13 residues. The CDR3 DNA reads as TGTGCCACCAAGGACACTTTGAACACTGAAGCTTTCTTT. It is translated as CATKDTLNTEAFF.